This T cell receptor beta chain was sequenced for a study of T cells in Graves' hyperthyroidism and ophthalmopathy (dated by TCRdb to between 2017 and 2020). With respect to the entire study: Peripheral blood samples were taken at initial diagnosis, before any treatment was given. TCR V-J signatures able to tell the groups apart were searched for in a discovery cohort of 90 to 100 patients, of whom approximately 40 had Graves' ophthalmopathy and about 55 had stable Graves' hyperthyroidism. An independent validation cohort of about 19 hyperthyroidism patients and 17 patients who later progressed to ophthalmopathy tested prospective prediction of ophthalmopathy. For training and testing, the 95 to 100 patients in the discovery cohort were randomly divided in a 7:3 ratio. In more than five Graves' hyperthyroidism patients, the study also compared T-cell repertoires from thyroid tissue with T-cell repertoires from blood. After blood sampling, hyperthyroidism patients were treated with methimazole at a starting dose of 30 mg daily, and ophthalmopathy patients were treated with high-dose intravenous methylprednisolone. The paper reports TCR Vbeta CDR3 sequencing of fewer than 150 peripheral blood samples: approximately 43 ophthalmopathy, roughly 74 hyperthyroidism and around 17 progressor patients.

In this sample, this clonotype turned up a few times. The antigen it recognizes is unknown. No base quality information exists; no much larger clone differs at one position. Stable Graves' hyperthyroidism was defined as no progression to ophthalmopathy during 18 months of follow-up. Hyperthyroidism patients were aged 18 to 65 years and newly diagnosed, with disease duration of less than 2 months. The study excluded patients with uncontrolled infections, other autoimmune diseases, pregnancy or lactation. Clinical symptoms, serum thyroxine and TRAb, thyroid ultrasound, and orbital computed tomography formed the basis for the diagnoses. PBMCs were separated from approximately 10 ml of fresh peripheral blood using Ficoll-Paque density gradient centrifugation. Trizol reagent was used to extract total RNA, and RNA quality was then checked on an Agilent 2100 Bioanalyzer. The V end loses 4 bases and the J end loses 0 bases, and a stretch of 16 bases separates them. Taken from the germline V gene (reference sequence), the CDR1 and CDR2 loops are LGHDT and YNNKEL. The CDR3 numbers 18 residues from cysteine through phenylalanine. The retained sequence is limited to the CDR3, 54 bases, with the frame set at the first base.

The TCR beta CDR3 regions were amplified from the RNA transcripts. The first round of RT-PCR for the TCR CDR3 was performed with the HTBI primer set and the Qiagen OneStep RT-PCR kit. The libraries were constructed in a second round of multiplex PCR and then size-selected and purified. Libraries were sequenced paired-end with 100 bp reads on an Illumina HiSeq2000. Per the original workflow: SOAPnuke was used to process the raw data, removing reads that contained adapters or uncalled bases, had a mean Phred below 15, or lacked an exact match to the constant primer or identifier. High-quality paired reads were merged with COPE v1.2.5, and unique nucleotide sequences were defined as clonotypes. Clonotypes were aligned to IMGT TRBV, TRBD and TRBJ reference segments using MiTCR v1.1. Analysis was restricted to V-J combinations with a frequency above 0.0001, which covered about 99% of repertoires. The TCS score was defined as the ratio of F50 (clonal expansion) to E x V (chaos), calculated using BLOSUM62-based TCRdist between CDR3 peptides within each V-J. Welch's t-statistics and random forest reduced several hundred V-J features to roughly 13, which were used in a naive Bayes classifier (R e1071). TCRdb itself trimmed the public reads at Q25 with fastp, ran MiXCR and retained productive beta chains. Rows matching on CDR3 protein sequence are summarized as one entry with the most common DNA and genes. The V and J calls were determined by TCRdb, not by the authors. This sample is represented by about 720,000 distinct CDR3 sequences; about a sixth of them were singletons. Jointly, the top ten make up roughly 8% of the sample.

General study outcomes and caveats: Most expanded thyroid clonotypes (frequency above 0.001) were also detected in blood, suggesting blood repertoires may reflect thyroid immune responses. In validation, the model predicted progression to ophthalmopathy with 60% to 71% sensitivity and less than 80% specificity, a median of 6.5 months before onset. Sample size was not statistically predetermined, and blinding of investigators to group allocation was not performed. Ophthalmopathy was separated from stable hyperthyroidism by a 13 V-J signature model, with over 85% sensitivity and approximately 84% specificity obtained in cross-validation and 80%/75% obtained in testing.

This TCR was recovered from a man in his late teens or twenties with Graves' hyperthyroidism. Recombination joined TRBV3-1 with TRBJ2-6; perhaps TRBD2 is the D gene, with 6 bases matching. The sample was blood. The CDR3: CASSPHFAGNSGANVLTF. The nucleotide sequence is given as TGTGCCAGCAGCCCCCACTTCGCGGGAAACTCTGGGGCCAACGTCCTGACTTTC.